These 9 T cell receptor beta chains came from one sample sequenced in a study of human T cells and chemical hapten exposure. TCRdb fed the RACE reads into MiXCR, producing one record per CDR3 protein. The table shows 95,000 to 130,000 distinct CDR3 sequences, with 9.5% to 13% occurring only once. The time point here: patch test 1, 2 weeks after DPC sensitization. Stated treatment: therapeutic diphenylcyclopropenone sensitization with weekly scalp DPC. Sample: whole blood, taken in connection with sensitization to the hapten diphenylcyclopropenone (DPC). Receptor source: a woman aged 45-60 years with alopecia areata. Some clones in this sample may be carry-over from other donors' samples.

The V call is TRBV24-1, the J call TRBJ2-7; D not certain. This CDR3 contains 14 residues. The V gene's germline CDR1 is KGHDR and CDR2 SFDVKD. V lost 5 bases and J 6 bases, leaving 16 bases between the germline ends. CDR3: CATSGGGGTIEQYF. The CDR3 coding sequence is TGTGCCACCAGTGGAGGCGGTGGCACGATCGAGCAGTACTTC.

This clonotype was counted only a few times. The chain recombines TRBV4-3 with TRBJ2-7; tentatively, D is TRBD1 (5 bases). Germline V gene lookup returns CDR1 LGHNA and CDR2 YSLEER. This CDR3 has 15 amino acids. The V end was cut by 4 bases, the J end by 0 bases, with 13 bases between. Here the CDR3 DNA reads TGCGCCAGCAGCCTGCGGCCTGGACACTCCTACGAGCAGTACTTC. This translates into CASSLRPGHSYEQYF.

In this sample, this clonotype turned up many times. The V and J genes are TRBV11-1 and TRBJ2-4; 11 nucleotides line up with TRBD2. The V gene end was trimmed by 3 bases and the J gene end by 4 bases; junction bases not matched to a gene: 5. This CDR3 contains 16 residues. The germline V gene has CDR1 SGHAT and CDR2 FQDESV (reference sequence). The CDR3 region is CASSFTSGGAKNIQYF. DNA for the CDR3: TGTGCCAGCAGCTTCACTAGCGGGGGTGCTAAAAACATTCAGTACTTC.

Many counts were recorded for this clonotype. This rearrangement joins TRBV7-9 to TRBJ1-6; D remains unclear. The V gene's germline CDR1 is SEHNR and CDR2 FQNEAQ (reference sequence). This CDR3 spans 17 amino acids. V lost 3 bases to trimming and J lost 2 bases, with 14 bases between them. For the CDR3, the DNA is TGTGCCAGCAGCTTGGTGCAGGACGCAACCTATAATTCACCCCTCCACTTT. Its translation: CASSLVQDATYNSPLHF.

The CDR3 DNA reads as TGCAGCGCCGCAGAGTCTAGCCTCGGGAATGAGCAGTTCTTC. Translated: CSAAESSLGNEQFF. The chain joins TRBV29-1 to TRBJ2-1, with D possibly matching TRBD2 (5 bases). Germline V gives CDR1 SQVTM, CDR2 ANQGSEA. V lost 7 bases to trimming and J lost 7 bases, with 20 bases between them. The CDR3 totals 14 residues.

The chain uses TRBV4-3 and TRBJ2-4, with TRBD1 matching over 11 bases. The J segment lost 9 bases and the V segment lost 4 bases, leaving 11 bases of the junction unmatched. Germline CDR1 and CDR2: LGHNA and YSLEER. The CDR3 has 16 residues. DNA for the CDR3: TGCGCCAGCAGCCGGGACGGGACAGGGGGAATCAGCATTCAGTACTTC. This encodes CASSRDGTGGISIQYF.

The rearrangement uses TRBV27 and TRBJ2-1, with TRBD1 matching 9 bases. CDR3 length: 15 residues. CDR1 and CDR2 from the germline V gene are MNHEY and SMNVEV (reference sequence). V trimming: 5 bases; J trimming: 5 bases; junction bases outside the gene matches: 7. CDR3 sequence (DNA): TGTGCCAGCAGTCCACAGGGGGCGTACGACAATGAGCAGTTCTTC. As protein: CASSPQGAYDNEQFF.

The chain combines TRBV11-2 with TRBJ1-2, with 8 bases lining up with TRBD1. CDR1 SGHAT and CDR2 FQNNGV come from the germline V gene. V lost 3 bases and J lost 3; bases outside the gene matches: 9. CDR3 length: 16 residues. CDR3 sequence reads: CASSLGTGRRDYGYTF. CDR3 nucleotide sequence: TGTGCCAGCAGCTTGGGGACAGGCCGAAGAGACTATGGCTACACCTTC.

This clonotype showed up just a few times. V gene TRBV7-2 combines with J gene TRBJ2-7; D is uncertain. Trimming removed 5 bases from V and 4 bases from J, with 9 bases in between. Germline loops: CDR1 SGHTA, CDR2 FQGNSA. The CDR3 is made up of 12 amino acids. This CDR3 is CASSPFPYEQYF. CDR3 nucleotides: TGTGCCAGCAGCCCCTTCCCGTACGAGCAGTACTTC.